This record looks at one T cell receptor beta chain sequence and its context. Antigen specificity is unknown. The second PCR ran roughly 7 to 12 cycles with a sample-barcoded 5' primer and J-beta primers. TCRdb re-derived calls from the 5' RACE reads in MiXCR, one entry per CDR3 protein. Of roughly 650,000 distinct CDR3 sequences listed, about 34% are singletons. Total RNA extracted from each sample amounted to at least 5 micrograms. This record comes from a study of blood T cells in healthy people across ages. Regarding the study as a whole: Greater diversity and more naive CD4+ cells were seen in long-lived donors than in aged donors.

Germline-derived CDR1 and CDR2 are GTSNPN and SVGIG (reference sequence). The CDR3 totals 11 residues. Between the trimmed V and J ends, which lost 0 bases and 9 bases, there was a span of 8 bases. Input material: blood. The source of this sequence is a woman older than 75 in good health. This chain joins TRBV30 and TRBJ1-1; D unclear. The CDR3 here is CAWSVLEKAFF. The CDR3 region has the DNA TGTGCCTGGAGTGTATTAGAGAAAGCTTTCTTT.